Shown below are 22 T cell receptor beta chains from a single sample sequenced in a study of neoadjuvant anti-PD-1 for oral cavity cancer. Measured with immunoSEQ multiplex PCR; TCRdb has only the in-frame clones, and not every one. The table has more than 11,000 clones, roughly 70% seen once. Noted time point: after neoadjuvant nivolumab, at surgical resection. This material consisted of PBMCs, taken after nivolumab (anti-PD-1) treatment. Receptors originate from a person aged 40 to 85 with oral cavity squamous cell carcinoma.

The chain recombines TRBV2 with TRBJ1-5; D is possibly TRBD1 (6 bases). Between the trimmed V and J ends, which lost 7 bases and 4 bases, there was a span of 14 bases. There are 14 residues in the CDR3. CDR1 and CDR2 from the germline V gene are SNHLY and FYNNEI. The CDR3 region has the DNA TGTGCCAGCACCCTGGGACACACAAATCAGCCCCAGCATTTT. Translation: CASTLGHTNQPQHF.

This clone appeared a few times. The CDR3 protein is CASSEAFGSLATGELFF. DNA for the CDR3: TGTGCCAGCAGTGAAGCGTTTGGCAGCTTGGCTACCGGGGAGCTGTTTTTT. The chain carries TRBV2 and TRBJ2-2; D is ambiguous. The CDR3 runs to 17 residues. Germline V gene sequence: CDR1 SNHLY, CDR2 FYNNEI. The V end was cut by 0 bases, the J end by 5 bases, with 16 bases between.

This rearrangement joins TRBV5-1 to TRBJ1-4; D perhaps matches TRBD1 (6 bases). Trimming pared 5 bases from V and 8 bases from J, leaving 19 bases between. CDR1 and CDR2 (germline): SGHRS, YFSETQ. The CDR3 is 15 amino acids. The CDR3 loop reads CASSFEGGRLEKLFF. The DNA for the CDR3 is TGCGCCAGCAGTTTTGAGGGGGGGCGATTGGAAAAACTGTTTTTT.

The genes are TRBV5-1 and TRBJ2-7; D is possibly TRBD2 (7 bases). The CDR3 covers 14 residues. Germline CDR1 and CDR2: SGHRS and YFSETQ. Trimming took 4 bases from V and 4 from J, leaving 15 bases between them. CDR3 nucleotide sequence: TGCGCCAGCAGCCGGACGGGGGGCTCGTACGAGCAGTACTTC. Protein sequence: CASSRTGGSYEQYF.

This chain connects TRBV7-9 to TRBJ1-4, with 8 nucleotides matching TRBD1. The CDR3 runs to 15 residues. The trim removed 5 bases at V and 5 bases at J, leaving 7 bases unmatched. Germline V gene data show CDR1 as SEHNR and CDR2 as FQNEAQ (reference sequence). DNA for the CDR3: TGTGCCAGCAGCGTCCGTGGACAGGGAAATGAAAAACTGTTTTTT. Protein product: CASSVRGQGNEKLFF. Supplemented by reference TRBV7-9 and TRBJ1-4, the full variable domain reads DTGVSQNPRHKITKRGQNVTFRCDPISEHNRLYWYRQTLGQGPEFLTYFQNEAQLEKSRLLSDRFSAERPKGSFSTLEIQRTEQGDSAMYLCASSVRGQGNEKLFFGSGTQLSVL.

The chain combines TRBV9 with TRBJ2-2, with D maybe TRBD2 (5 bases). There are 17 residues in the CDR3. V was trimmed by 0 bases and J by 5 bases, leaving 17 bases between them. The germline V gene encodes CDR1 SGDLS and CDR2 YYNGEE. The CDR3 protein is CASSVGEGGLRTGELFF. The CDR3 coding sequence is TGTGCCAGCAGCGTAGGGGAAGGCGGACTTAGGACCGGGGAGCTGTTTTTT.

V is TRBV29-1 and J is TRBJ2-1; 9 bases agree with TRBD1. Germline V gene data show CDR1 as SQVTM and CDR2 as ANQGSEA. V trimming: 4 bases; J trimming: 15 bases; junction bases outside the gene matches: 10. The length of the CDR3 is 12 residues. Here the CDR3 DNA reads TGCAGCGTTGCCCGAGGGGGACAGGGCGGGTTCTTC. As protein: CSVARGGQGGFF.

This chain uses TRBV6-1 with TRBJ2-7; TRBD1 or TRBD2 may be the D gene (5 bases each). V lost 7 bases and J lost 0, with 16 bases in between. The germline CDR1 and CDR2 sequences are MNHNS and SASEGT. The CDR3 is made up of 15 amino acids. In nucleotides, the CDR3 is TGTGCCAGCACCTTCGGGGCCGTACCCTCCTACGAGCAGTACTTC. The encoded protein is CASTFGAVPSYEQYF.

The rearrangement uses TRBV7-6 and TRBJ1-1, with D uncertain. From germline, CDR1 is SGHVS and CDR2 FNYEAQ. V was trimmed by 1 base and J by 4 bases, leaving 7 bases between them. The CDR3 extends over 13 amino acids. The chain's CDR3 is CASSLDEVTEAFF. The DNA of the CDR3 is TGTGCCAGCAGCTTAGATGAGGTCACTGAAGCTTTCTTT.

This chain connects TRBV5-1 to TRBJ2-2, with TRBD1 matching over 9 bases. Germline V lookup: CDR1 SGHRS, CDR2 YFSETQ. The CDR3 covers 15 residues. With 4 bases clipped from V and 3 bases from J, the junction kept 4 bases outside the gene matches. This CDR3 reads CASSRDRDHTGELFF. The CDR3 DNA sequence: TGCGCCAGCAGCCGGGACAGGGACCACACCGGGGAGCTGTTTTTT.

This CDR3 is CASSLNLGSGGFYNEQFF. For the CDR3, the DNA is TGTGCCAGCAGCTTAAACTTAGGTAGCGGAGGATTCTACAATGAGCAGTTCTTC. The rearrangement joins TRBV7-9 to TRBJ2-1, with D perhaps matching TRBD2 (6 bases). This CDR3 is 18 amino acids long. V was shortened by 2 bases and J by 3 bases, with 20 bases between the two germline ends. Germline V gene lookup returns CDR1 SEHNR and CDR2 FQNEAQ (reference sequence).

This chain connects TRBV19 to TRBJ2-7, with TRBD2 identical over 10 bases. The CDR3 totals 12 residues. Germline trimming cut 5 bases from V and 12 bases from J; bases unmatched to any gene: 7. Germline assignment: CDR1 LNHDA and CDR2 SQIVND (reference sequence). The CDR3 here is CASSQLAGVPYF. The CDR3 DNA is TGTGCCAGTAGTCAGCTAGCGGGAGTCCCGTACTTC.

The CDR3 sequence: CASSLETGTGNTIYF. The CDR3 DNA follows: TGCGCCAGCAGCTTGGAAACAGGGACTGGAAACACCATATATTTT. The chain carries TRBV5-1 and TRBJ1-3, with a weak D call TRBD1 (6 bases). The CDR3 runs 15 residues. Trimming stripped 0 bases from V and 2 bases from J, with 9 bases between. Germline V CDR1 and CDR2: SGHRS, YFSETQ.

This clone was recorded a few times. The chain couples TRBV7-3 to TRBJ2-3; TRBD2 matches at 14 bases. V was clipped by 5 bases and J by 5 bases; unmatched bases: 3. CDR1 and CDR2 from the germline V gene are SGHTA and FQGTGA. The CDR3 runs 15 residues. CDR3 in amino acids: CASSPGLAGVDTQYF. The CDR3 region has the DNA TGTGCCAGCAGCCCGGGACTAGCGGGAGTAGATACGCAGTATTTT.

The CDR3 DNA reads as TGTGCCAGCAGCTTTAGGCGGGATCCCTACAATGAGCAGTTCTTC. Amino acids: CASSFRRDPYNEQFF. The chain uses TRBV11-1 and TRBJ2-1; possibly TRBD2 for D (6 bases). Trimming took off 3 bases at V and 2 bases at J, with 11 bases between the two ends. Germline V CDR1 and CDR2: SGHAT, FQDESV (reference sequence). The CDR3 covers 15 residues.

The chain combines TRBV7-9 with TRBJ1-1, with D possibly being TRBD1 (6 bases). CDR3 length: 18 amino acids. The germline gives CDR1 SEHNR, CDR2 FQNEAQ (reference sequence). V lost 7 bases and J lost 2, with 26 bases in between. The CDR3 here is CASNLMSFAPDSNTEAFF. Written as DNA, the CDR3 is TGTGCCAGCAACCTAATGTCCTTCGCGCCGGACAGTAACACTGAAGCTTTCTTT.

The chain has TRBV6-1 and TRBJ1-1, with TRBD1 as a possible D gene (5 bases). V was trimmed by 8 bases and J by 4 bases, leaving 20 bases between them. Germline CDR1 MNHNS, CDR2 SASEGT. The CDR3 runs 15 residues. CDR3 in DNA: TGTGCCAGCTCCTGGTCGTCGGGGGTGGGCACTGAAGCTTTCTTT. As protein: CASSWSSGVGTEAFF.

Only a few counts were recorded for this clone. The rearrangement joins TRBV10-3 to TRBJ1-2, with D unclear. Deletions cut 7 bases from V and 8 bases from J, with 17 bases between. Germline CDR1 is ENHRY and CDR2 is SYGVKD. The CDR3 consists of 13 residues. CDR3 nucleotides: TGTGCCATCAATTCGGCAGGCCCCCCGGGCTACACCTTC. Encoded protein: CAINSAGPPGYTF.

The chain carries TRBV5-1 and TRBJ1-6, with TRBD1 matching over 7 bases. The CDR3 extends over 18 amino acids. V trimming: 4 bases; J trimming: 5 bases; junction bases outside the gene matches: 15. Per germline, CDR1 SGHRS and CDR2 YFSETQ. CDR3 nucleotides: TGCGCCAGCAGCGTCGGGACAGCCATGCCTGTAAATAATTCACCCCTCCACTTT. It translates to CASSVGTAMPVNNSPLHF.

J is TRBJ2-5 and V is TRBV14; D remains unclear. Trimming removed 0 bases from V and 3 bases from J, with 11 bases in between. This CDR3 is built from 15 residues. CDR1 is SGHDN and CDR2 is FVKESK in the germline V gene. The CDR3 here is CASSQDLGSKETQYF. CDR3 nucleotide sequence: TGTGCCAGCAGCCAAGATCTAGGCTCAAAAGAGACCCAGTACTTC.

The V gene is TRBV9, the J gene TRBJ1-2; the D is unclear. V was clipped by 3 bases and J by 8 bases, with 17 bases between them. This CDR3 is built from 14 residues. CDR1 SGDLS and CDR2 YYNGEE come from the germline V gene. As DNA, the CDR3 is TGTGCCAGCAGCGCGACCGGGGTGGGAACCGGCTACACCTTC. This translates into CASSATGVGTGYTF.

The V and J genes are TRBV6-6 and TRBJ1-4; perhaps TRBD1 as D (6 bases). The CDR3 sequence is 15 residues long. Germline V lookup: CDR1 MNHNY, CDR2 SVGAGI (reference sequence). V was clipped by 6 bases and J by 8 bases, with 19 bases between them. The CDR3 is CASSPSTGGREKLFF. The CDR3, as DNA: TGTGCCAGCAGCCCCTCGACTGGGGGCCGAGAAAAACTGTTTTTT.